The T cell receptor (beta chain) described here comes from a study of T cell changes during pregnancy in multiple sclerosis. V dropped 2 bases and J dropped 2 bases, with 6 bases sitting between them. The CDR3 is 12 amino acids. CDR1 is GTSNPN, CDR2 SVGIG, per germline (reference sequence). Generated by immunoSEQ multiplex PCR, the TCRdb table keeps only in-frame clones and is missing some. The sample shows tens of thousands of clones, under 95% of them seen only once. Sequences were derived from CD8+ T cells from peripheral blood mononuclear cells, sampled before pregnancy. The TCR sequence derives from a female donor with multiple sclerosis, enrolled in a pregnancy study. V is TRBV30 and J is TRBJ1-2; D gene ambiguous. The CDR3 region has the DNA TGTGCCTGGAGTTGGGAGAACTATGGCTACACCTTC. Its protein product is CAWSWENYGYTF.